This TCR beta chain was identified during a study of cytomegalovirus exposure and HLA in healthy donors. Regarding the study as a whole: The study designated some 180 TCR beta chains cytomegalovirus-associated. Most of the TCR beta V segments (in an earlier analysis) were productive either about 87% or about 30% of the time. Available immune exposure information was restricted to CMV serostatus only.

Details on this clone: Its antigen is not identified.

CDR3 length equals 15 residues. The J segment lost 6 bases and the V segment lost 6 bases, leaving 9 bases of the junction unmatched. Germline-derived CDR1 and CDR2 are MDHEN and SYDVKM. The PCR made use of 60 Vbeta and 13 Jbeta primers. Sequencing was performed with immunoSEQ multiplex PCR; in TCRdb, only in-frame clones are kept and a portion is missing. The sample lists 120,000 or so clones; more than 75% were seen once. The sample consisted of PBMCs. This receptor was identified in a young man in good health and CMV-seropositive. The V and J genes are TRBV28 and TRBJ2-1; 9 positions agree with TRBD1. The CDR3 DNA reads as TGTGCCAGCAGCCGCCCTGGGACAGGGCCCAATGAGCAGTTCTTC. Translated: CASSRPGTGPNEQFF.